This T cell receptor beta chain is drawn from a study of shared clonotypes between healthy human individuals. Study-level findings and limits: Clonotypes shared by all four sorted-subset donors had higher generation probabilities than non-shared clonotypes. Richness estimates generally favored naive over memory subsets.

The CDR3 is made up of 14 amino acids. The V segment lost 3 bases and the J segment 3 bases; nucleotides outside the gene matches: 3. CDR1 ENHRY and CDR2 SYGVKD come from the germline V gene. About this clone: Its target is not known.

Deep-level running was used for the assay. Profiled with immunoSEQ multiplex PCR; TCRdb holds only in-frame clones, not every one. The sample comprises about 2.5 million clones, around 92% of which are singletons, and 0.3% to 0.4% rests with the top ten. The TCR was taken from a man younger than 35 in good health. Some clones in this sample may be carry-over from other donors' samples. This rearrangement joins TRBV10-3 to TRBJ2-7; 9 positions agree with TRBD2. Sequencing used naive CD4+ T cells from PBMCs. The subset was: CD45RA+ positively selected. The CDR3 DNA sequence: TGTGCCATCAGTGATCCGACTAGCGGCTACGAGCAGTACTTC. Its translation is CAISDPTSGYEQYF.